This TCR beta chain was captured by sequencing in a study of blood T cell repertoires in COVID-19. In the study overall: Sites in the United States, Italy and Spain provided acute and convalescent COVID-19 samples.

Germline CDR1 reads SQVTM; CDR2 reads ANQGSEA. The CDR3 spans 12 residues. V dropped 7 bases and J dropped 4 bases, with 13 bases sitting between them. Original processing methods: From reference gene primer amplification, estimates of nucleated cell counts were derived. The data were produced by immunoSEQ multiplex PCR, yet TCRdb's version contains in-frame clones alone and is incomplete. Clone size and the V and J calls come from that table; the DNA yielded D and trimming. The table lists some 130,000 clones, under 85% of them singletons. The TCR originated in a man aged 40-55 years with active or convalescent COVID-19. The chain employs TRBV29-1 and TRBJ2-5; D perhaps matches TRBD1 (6 bases). Sequenced input: peripheral blood. CDR3 amino acids: CSGRQVGETQYF. The CDR3 nucleotides are TGCAGCGGTCGACAGGTTGGAGAGACCCAGTACTTC.